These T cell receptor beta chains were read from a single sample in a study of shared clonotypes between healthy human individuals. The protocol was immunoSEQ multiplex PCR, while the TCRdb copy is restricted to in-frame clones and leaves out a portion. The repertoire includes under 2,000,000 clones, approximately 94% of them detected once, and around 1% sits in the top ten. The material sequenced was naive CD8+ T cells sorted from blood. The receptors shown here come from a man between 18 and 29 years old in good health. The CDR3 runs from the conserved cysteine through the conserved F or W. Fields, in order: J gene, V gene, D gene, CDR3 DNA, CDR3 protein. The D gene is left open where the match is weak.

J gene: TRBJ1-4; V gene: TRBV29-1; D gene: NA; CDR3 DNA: TGCAGCGTTAAAACAACTAATGAAAAACTGTTTTTT; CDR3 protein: CSVKTTNEKLFF
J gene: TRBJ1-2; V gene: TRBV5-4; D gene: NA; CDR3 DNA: TGTGCCAGCAGCTTGTGGGGAGCCAACGGCTACACCTTC; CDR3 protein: CASSLWGANGYTF
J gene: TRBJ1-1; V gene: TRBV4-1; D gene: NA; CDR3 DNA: TGCGCCAGCAGCCAACCGAAGGAAGGTTTGATGGGAGCTTTCTTT; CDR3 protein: CASSQPKEGLMGAFF
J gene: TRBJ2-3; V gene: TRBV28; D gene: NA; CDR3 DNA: TGTGCCAGCAGTTACAGGGTAAGCGGCACAGATACGCAGTATTTT; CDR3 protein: CASSYRVSGTDTQYF
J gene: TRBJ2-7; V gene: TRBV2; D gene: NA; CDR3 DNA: TGTGCCAGCAGTGATGACGGCCAGCCCTTGGCCTGGGAGCAGTACTTC; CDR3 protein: CASSDDGQPLAWEQYF
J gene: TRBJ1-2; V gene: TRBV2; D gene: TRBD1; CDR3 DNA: TGTGCCAGCAGTGTACTGGACAGGGGAACCTATGGCTACACCTTC; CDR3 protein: CASSVLDRGTYGYTF
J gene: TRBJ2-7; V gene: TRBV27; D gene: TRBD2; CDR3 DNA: TGTGCCAGCAGTCCCTCCCCACTAGCGGGAGCGACCTACGAGCAGTACTTC; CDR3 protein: CASSPSPLAGATYEQYF
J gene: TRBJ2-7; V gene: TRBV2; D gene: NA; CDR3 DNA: TGTGCCAGCAGTGAAGCCCCAGGGGAAGGCTACGAGCAGTACTTC; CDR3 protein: CASSEAPGEGYEQYF
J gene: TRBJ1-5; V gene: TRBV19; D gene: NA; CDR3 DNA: TGTGCCAGTAGGCAGGGTTTGGGCAATCAGCCCCAGCATTTT; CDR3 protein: CASRQGLGNQPQHF
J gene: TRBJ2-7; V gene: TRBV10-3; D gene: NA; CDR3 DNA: TGTGCCATCAGTGATAAGACTGCATACGAGCAGTACTTC; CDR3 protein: CAISDKTAYEQYF